This TCR beta chain comes out of a study of T cell responses to AZD1222 COVID-19 vaccine. Measured with immunoSEQ multiplex PCR; TCRdb has only the in-frame clones, and not every one. The sample carries roughly 150,000 clones, over 85% recorded once. The TCR was taken from an adult in good health. The sample consisted of peripheral blood, taken on day 0 of AZD1222 vaccination.

CDR3 amino acids: CASSLETGRGGYTF. As DNA, the CDR3 is TGTGCCAGCAGCTTGGAGACAGGGAGAGGCGGCTACACCTTC. The chain links TRBV5-4 to TRBJ1-2; 7 bases agree with TRBD1. With V trimmed by 0 bases and J by 8 bases, 7 bases remained unmatched. The CDR3 has 14 residues. CDR1 is SGHNT and CDR2 is YYREEE in the germline V gene (reference sequence).